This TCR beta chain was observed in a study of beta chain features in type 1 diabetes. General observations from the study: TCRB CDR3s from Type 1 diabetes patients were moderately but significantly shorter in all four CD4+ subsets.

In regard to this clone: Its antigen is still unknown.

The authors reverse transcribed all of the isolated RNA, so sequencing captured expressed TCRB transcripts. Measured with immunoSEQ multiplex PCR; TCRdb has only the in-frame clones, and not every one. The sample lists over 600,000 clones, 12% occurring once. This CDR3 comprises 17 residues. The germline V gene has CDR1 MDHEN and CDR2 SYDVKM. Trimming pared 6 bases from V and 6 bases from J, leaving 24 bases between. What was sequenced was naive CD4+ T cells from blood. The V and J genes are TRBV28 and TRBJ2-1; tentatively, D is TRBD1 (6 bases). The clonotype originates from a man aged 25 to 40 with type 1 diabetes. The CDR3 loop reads CASSPAHGAGESNEQFF. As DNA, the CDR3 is TGTGCCAGCAGCCCCGCCCATGGGGCAGGGGAAAGCAATGAGCAGTTCTTC.